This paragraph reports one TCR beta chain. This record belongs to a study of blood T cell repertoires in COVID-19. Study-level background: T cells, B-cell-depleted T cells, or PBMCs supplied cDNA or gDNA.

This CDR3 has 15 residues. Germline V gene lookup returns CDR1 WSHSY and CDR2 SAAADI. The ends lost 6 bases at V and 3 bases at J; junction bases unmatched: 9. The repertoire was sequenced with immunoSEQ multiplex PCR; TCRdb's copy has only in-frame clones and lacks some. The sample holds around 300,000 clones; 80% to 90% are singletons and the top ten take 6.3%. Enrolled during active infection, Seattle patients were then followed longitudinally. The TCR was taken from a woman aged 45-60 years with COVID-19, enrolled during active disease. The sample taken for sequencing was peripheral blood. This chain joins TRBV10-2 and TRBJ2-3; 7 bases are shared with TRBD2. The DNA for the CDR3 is TGCGCCAGCAGGGGCGGGAGATGGGGTACAGATACGCAGTATTTT. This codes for CASRGGRWGTDTQYF.